This TCR beta chain is drawn from a study of cytomegalovirus exposure and HLA in healthy donors. Study-wide results and limits: A missense variant in DCLRE1C was later tied to TCR beta V- and J-gene trimming. Earlier analysis found most TCR beta V segments productive about 87% or about 30% of the time. In the analysis, some V segments, TRBV6-2 and TRBV6-3 included, were excluded as indistinguishable.

A word on this clone: Its antigen is not identified.

The PCR made use of 60 Vbeta and 13 Jbeta primers. Study processing details: The count from a later analysis was some 83 million unique TCR beta chains, some 11 million of them shared. Using immunoSEQ multiplex PCR, the repertoire was profiled, and TCRdb retains in-frame clones only, with some absent. V and J calls and clone size follow that table, whereas D and trimming were derived from the DNA. The sample lists about 140,000 clones, 75% to 90% seen once, with 0.95% to 1.5% in the top ten. The germline gives CDR1 GTSNPN, CDR2 SVGIG (reference sequence). The CDR3 length is 14 residues. Trimming took 2 bases from V and 6 from J, leaving 17 bases between them.

The sample consisted of PBMCs. The genes are TRBV30 and TRBJ2-7; tentative D call: TRBD1 (6 bases). This clonotype was sampled from a female donor in good health and CMV-seronegative. The CDR3 spells CAWSQGPTTGEQYF. As DNA, the CDR3 is TGTGCCTGGAGTCAGGGGCCAACGACTGGCGAGCAGTACTTC.